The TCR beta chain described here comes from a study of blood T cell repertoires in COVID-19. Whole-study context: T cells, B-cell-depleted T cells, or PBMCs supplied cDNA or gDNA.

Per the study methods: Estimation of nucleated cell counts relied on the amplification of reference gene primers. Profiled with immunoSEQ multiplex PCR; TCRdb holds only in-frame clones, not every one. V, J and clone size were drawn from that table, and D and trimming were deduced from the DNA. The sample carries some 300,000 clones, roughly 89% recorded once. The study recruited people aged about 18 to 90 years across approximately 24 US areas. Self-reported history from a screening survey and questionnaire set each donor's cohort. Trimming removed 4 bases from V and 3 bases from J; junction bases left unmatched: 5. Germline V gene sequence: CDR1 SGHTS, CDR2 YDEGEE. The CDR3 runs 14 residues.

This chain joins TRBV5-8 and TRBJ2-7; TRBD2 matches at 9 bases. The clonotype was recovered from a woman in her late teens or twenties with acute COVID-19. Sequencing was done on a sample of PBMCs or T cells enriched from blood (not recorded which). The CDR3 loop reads CASSPRRGGYEQYF. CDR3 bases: TGTGCCAGCAGCCCCCGGCGGGGGGGCTACGAGCAGTACTTC.